This T cell receptor beta chain is from a study of T-cell memory formation after mild COVID-19. On the study more broadly: TCR clusters mostly belonged to single donors.

In this sample, this clonotype turned up a few times. As yet, its antigen is unknown. From the 5' RACE reads, TCRdb called clonotypes with MiXCR, one entry per CDR3 protein. The data hold 350,000 to 550,000 distinct CDR3 sequences, with about a sixth observed a single time. Regarding the study as a whole: Second-wave clones reaching peak frequency on day 37 lacked confirmed SARS-CoV-2 specificity. That cross-reactive memory joined was suggested by some responding clones appearing in pre-infection memory.

The sequenced material came from PBMCs or a T cell subset sorted from them (not recorded which). This TCR came from a man aged 18 to 29 who had mild COVID-19 (a few samples of this study predate the infection). Cell type and time point are not known.

As DNA, the CDR3 is TGTGCCAGTACCGACGGACAGTTCTACGAGCAGTACTTC. It yields the protein CASTDGQFYEQYF. This chain uses TRBV19 with TRBJ2-7, with D possibly TRBD1 on 6 matching bases. Germline values: CDR1 LNHDA, CDR2 SQIVND (reference sequence). This CDR3 has 13 amino acids. Trimming left V 7 bases short and J 3 bases short, with 13 bases between.